Below, 5 T cell receptor beta chains from the same sample are listed, as sequenced in a study of T-cell memory formation after mild COVID-19. In TCRdb, the 5' RACE reads were re-called with MiXCR into one record per CDR3 protein. The data show hundreds of thousands of distinct CDR3 sequences, roughly 20% seen once. The sample was PBMCs or a T cell subset sorted from them (not recorded which). These receptors all stem from a man between 18 and 29 years old who had mild COVID-19 (a few samples of this study predate the infection). Cell type and time point are not known.

The chain recombines TRBV11-3 with TRBJ2-5; unclear D gene. The CDR3 is 13 residues long. Germline CDR1 reads SGHNT; CDR2 reads YENEEA. The ends were cut back, 3 bases at V and 5 bases at J, with 10 bases in the middle. In DNA, the CDR3 is TGTGCCAGCAGCTTGAACAGTGGGGAGACCCAGTACTTC. Residues: CASSLNSGETQYF. The full variable domain, rest sourced from reference TRBV11-3 and TRBJ2-5, is EAGVVQSPRYKIIEKKQPVAFWCNPISGHNTLYWYLQNLGQGPELLIRYENEEAVDDSQLPKDRFSAERLKGVDSTLKIQPAELGDSAVYLCASSLNSGETQYFGPGTRLLVL.

The chain couples TRBV12-3 or TRBV12-4 to TRBJ2-1, with 12 positions matching TRBD2. The CDR3 length is 16 residues. J lost 9 bases, V lost 2 bases, and 8 bases had no gene match. The CDR3 spells CASSLLAGGPRGEQFF. CDR3 coding DNA: TGTGCCAGCAGTTTACTAGCGGGGGGGCCGCGGGGTGAGCAGTTCTTC.

This clonotype has more than one count but fewer than ten. V gene TRBV10-3 combines with J gene TRBJ2-5, with 8 bases that match TRBD2. The germline CDR1 and CDR2 sequences are ENHRY and SYGVKD. V shed 4 bases and J 9 bases; nucleotides not matched to a gene: 10. The CDR3 is made up of 14 amino acids. This CDR3 reads CAISVSSGQEAQYF. The CDR3 nucleotides read TGTGCCATCAGTGTATCTAGCGGGCAGGAGGCCCAGTACTTC.

The chain joins TRBV28 to TRBJ2-4; no definite D call. V shed 10 bases and J shed 1 base, with 11 bases lying between them. This CDR3 has 13 residues. Germline assignment: CDR1 MDHEN and CDR2 SYDVKM. CDR3 bases: TGTGCCATCTCTAAAATGGCCAAAAACATTCAGTACTTC. Translating gives CAISKMAKNIQYF.

The CDR3 is CASSRDRLEQYV. Here the CDR3 DNA reads TGTGCCAGCAGTAGAGACAGGCTCGAGCAGTACGTC. V and J are TRBV6-2 or TRBV6-3 and TRBJ2-7, with a possible D match to TRBD1 (6 bases). The CDR3 covers 12 residues. The V gene lost 5 bases and the J gene lost 6 bases, with 11 bases spanning the gap. In germline, CDR1 is MNHEY, CDR2 SVGEGT.